This T cell receptor beta chain was sequenced during a study of blood T cell repertoires in COVID-19. As for the study in general: Sample material is recorded as cDNA or gDNA derived from T cells, B-cell-depleted T cells, or PBMCs.

CDR1 and CDR2 (germline): MNHEY, SMNVEV (reference sequence). Trimming at V came to 6 bases and at J to 1 base, leaving 11 bases not matched to a gene. The CDR3 runs to 16 residues. Clones were read by immunoSEQ multiplex PCR, and TCRdb kept only the in-frame ones, dropping some. Here the sample spans approximately 300,000 clones, 90% to 95% being singletons. This sequence was found in a woman younger than 45 who had been exposed to COVID-19. The sequenced sample consisted of PBMCs or T cells enriched from blood (not recorded which). The genes are TRBV27 and TRBJ1-1, with 7 bases lining up with TRBD1. The CDR3 DNA follows: TGTGCCAGCAGACAAATCAGGGGGAGCGCGAACACTGAAGCTTTCTTT. It encodes CASRQIRGSANTEAFF.